The rows below give T cell receptor beta chains drawn from one sample of a study of blood T cell repertoires in COVID-19. Assay: immunoSEQ multiplex PCR; the TCRdb copy retains only in-frame clones and omits some. The table shows under 250,000 clones, with 80% occurring only once. Material for sequencing was peripheral blood. The receptors were gathered from a woman aged 70 to 79 with acute or convalescent COVID-19. The CDR3 runs from the conserved cysteine through the conserved F or W. D genes are given only for firm matches. Where a row states a size, it is once, few, many or the class of an expanded clone; other rows omit it.

length | J | D | V | size | DNA | CDR3
15 | TRBJ2-1 | NA | TRBV29-1 | NA | TGCAGCGTTGAACCCGACAGTAGAGGTTACAATGAGCAGTTCTTC | CSVEPDSRGYNEQFF
13 | TRBJ1-6 | NA | TRBV11-2 | NA | TGTGCCAGCAGCTTAGGTACAGCCGATCCCCTCCACTTT | CASSLGTADPLHF
15 | TRBJ1-5 | NA | TRBV4-2 | NA | TGTGCCAGCAGCCAAGGTACAGGGTTCGATCAGCCCCAGCATTTT | CASSQGTGFDQPQHF
19 | TRBJ2-4 | TRBD2 | TRBV4-1 | NA | TGCGCCAGCAGCCAGGGACTAGCGGGGGTCTCTTTTGTCAAAAACATTCAGTACTTC | CASSQGLAGVSFVKNIQYF
14 | TRBJ1-1 | NA | TRBV19 | once | TGTGCCAGTAGTATTCCCAACATGAACACTGAAGCTTTCTTT | CASSIPNMNTEAFF
14 | TRBJ1-3 | TRBD1 | TRBV3-1/TRBV3-2 | NA | TGTGCCAGTACAGACAGGGGGCTAGGAAACACCATATATTTT | CASTDRGLGNTIYF
15 | TRBJ1-4 | NA | TRBV6-5 | once | TGTGCCAGCGGGGACATTCTATCCACTAATGAAAAACTGTTTTTT | CASGDILSTNEKLFF
12 | TRBJ2-4 | NA | TRBV7-2 | NA | TGTGCCAGCAGCCTTTTCCCAGGGGGGCAGTACTTC | CASSLFPGGQYF
17 | TRBJ1-6 | TRBD1 | TRBV5-6 | few | TGTGCCAGCAGCTCCGGGACAGGGGGGACTTATAATTCACCCCTCCACTTT | CASSSGTGGTYNSPLHF
14 | TRBJ1-5 | NA | TRBV19 | NA | TGTGCCAGTACCCGGGGCGGGGCAGATCAGCCCCAGCATTTT | CASTRGGADQPQHF
15 | TRBJ1-6 | NA | TRBV5-1 | NA | TGCGCCAGCAGCTTGCTGGCAGGGGAGAATTCACCCCTCCACTTT | CASSLLAGENSPLHF
13 | TRBJ2-1 | TRBD1 | TRBV5-6 | NA | TGTGCCAGCAGCGCCTACAGGGGAGATGAGCAGTTCTTC | CASSAYRGDEQFF
13 | TRBJ1-4 | NA | TRBV3-1/TRBV3-2 | few | TGTGCCAGCAGCCAACCTCCTAATGAAAAACTGTTTTTT | CASSQPPNEKLFF
15 | TRBJ2-3 | TRBD1 | TRBV5-4 | NA | TGTGCCAGCAGCCACAAAAGGGACAGCCCAGATACGCAGTATTTT | CASSHKRDSPDTQYF
15 | TRBJ1-5 | NA | TRBV5-1 | NA | TGCGCCAGCAGCCCCTTGGGGGGGGCGGGTCAGCCCCAGCATTTT | CASSPLGGAGQPQHF
14 | TRBJ1-6 | NA | TRBV5-4 | few | TGTGCCAGCAGCTTGGGAGAGAGTAATTCACCCCTCCACTTT | CASSLGESNSPLHF
15 | TRBJ2-7 | TRBD1 | TRBV15 | NA | TGTGCCACCAGCAGAGAGTCGGGACAGGCCTACGAGCAGTACTTC | CATSRESGQAYEQYF
17 | TRBJ1-6 | NA | TRBV28 | few | TGTGCCAGCAAGATTGGAGGAGCCCTTCCAAATAATTCACCCCTCCACTTT | CASKIGGALPNNSPLHF
16 | TRBJ2-7 | TRBD2 | TRBV28 | NA | TGTGCCAGCAGTTTCAGTGGTAGCGGGAGACTGGGGGAGCAGTACTTC | CASSFSGSGRLGEQYF
15 | TRBJ2-1 | NA | TRBV11-2 | NA | TGTGCCAGCAGCCGGGTGCGGAACTCCTACAATGAGCAGTTCTTC | CASSRVRNSYNEQFF
17 | TRBJ2-2 | NA | TRBV27 | NA | TGTGCCAGCAGTCCCCGAATGGGGAGCACGAACACCGGGGAGCTGTTTTTT | CASSPRMGSTNTGELFF
15 | TRBJ2-1 | TRBD2 | TRBV2 | NA | TGTGCCAGCAGTGTTGGGGGACTAGGGAACAATGAGCAGTTCTTC | CASSVGGLGNNEQFF
15 | TRBJ2-5 | TRBD2 | TRBV10-1 | NA | TGCGCCAGCAGTGACCTAGCGGGAGGCCTAGAGACCCAGTACTTC | CASSDLAGGLETQYF
13 | TRBJ1-2 | NA | TRBV21-1 | NA | TGTGCCAGCAGCAAATTGGAGAGGGATGGCTACACCTTC | CASSKLERDGYTF
15 | TRBJ2-1 | TRBD2 | TRBV27 | NA | TGTGCCAGCAGGGGACTAGCGGGTAGATACAATGAGCAGTTCTTC | CASRGLAGRYNEQFF
16 | TRBJ2-1 | TRBD1 | TRBV5-1 | few | TGCGCCAGCAGCCTGCGGGGGACAGGGGGCTTGGATGAGCAGTTCTTC | CASSLRGTGGLDEQFF
12 | TRBJ1-4 | TRBD1 | TRBV28 | few | TGTGCCAGCAGTTTAGAAAAGGGGGCGGCGTTTTTT | CASSLEKGAAFF
16 | TRBJ2-1 | TRBD2 | TRBV14 | NA | TGTGCCAGCAACCCCCTGGGACTAGCGGGCCACAATGAGCAGTTCTTC | CASNPLGLAGHNEQFF
13 | TRBJ1-3 | NA | TRBV30 | NA | TGTGCCTGGAGTGTACATTCTGGAAACACCATATATTTT | CAWSVHSGNTIYF
13 | TRBJ1-1 | NA | TRBV7-3 | NA | TGTGCCAGCAGCTTAATACAGAACACTGAAGCTTTCTTT | CASSLIQNTEAFF
14 | TRBJ1-1 | NA | TRBV5-1 | NA | TGCGCCAGCAGTCCAGGGGATGGGTACACTGAAGCTTTCTTT | CASSPGDGYTEAFF
10 | TRBJ1-2 | NA | TRBV20-1 | NA | TGCAGTGCTAGAGTAGAGGGCTACACCTTC | CSARVEGYTF
14 | TRBJ2-5 | TRBD2 | TRBV29-1 | NA | TGCAGCGTGGCAATTAGCGGGAGGGCTGAGACCCAGTACTTC | CSVAISGRAETQYF
15 | TRBJ2-5 | NA | TRBV7-9 | NA | TGTGCCAGCAGCTTAGAACCTCGGCAGGTTGCGACCCAGTACTTC | CASSLEPRQVATQYF
17 | TRBJ2-2 | NA | TRBV28 | once | TGTGCCAGCAGTTTCTTAGGGGCAGACAAGAACACCGGGGAGCTGTTTTTT | CASSFLGADKNTGELFF
18 | TRBJ2-1 | TRBD2 | TRBV27 | once | TGTGCCAGCAGTTCCTCCCTGTTGCGGGAGCGCCTTTACAATGAGCAGTTCTTC | CASSSSLLRERLYNEQFF
15 | TRBJ2-7 | TRBD1 | TRBV5-1 | NA | TGCGCCAGCAGCCCGAGCCGGACAGGCCCTACGGAGCAGTACTTC | CASSPSRTGPTEQYF
16 | TRBJ2-1 | NA | TRBV3-1/TRBV3-2 | few | TGTGCCAGCAGCCAAGATCGGCTAGCCTCCTACAATGAGCAGTTCTTC | CASSQDRLASYNEQFF
14 | TRBJ1-2 | NA | TRBV11-1 | NA | TGTGCCAGCAGCTTAGCCCCGACAGGCGGAGGCTACACCTTC | CASSLAPTGGGYTF
14 | TRBJ2-7 | NA | TRBV2 | NA | TGTGCCAGCAGTGAAAGTATCGAGGGCGACGAGCAGTACTTC | CASSESIEGDEQYF
14 | TRBJ2-7 | NA | TRBV7-2 | few | TGTGCCAGCAGCCAACAGGGCTTTGGCCACGAGCAGTACTTC | CASSQQGFGHEQYF